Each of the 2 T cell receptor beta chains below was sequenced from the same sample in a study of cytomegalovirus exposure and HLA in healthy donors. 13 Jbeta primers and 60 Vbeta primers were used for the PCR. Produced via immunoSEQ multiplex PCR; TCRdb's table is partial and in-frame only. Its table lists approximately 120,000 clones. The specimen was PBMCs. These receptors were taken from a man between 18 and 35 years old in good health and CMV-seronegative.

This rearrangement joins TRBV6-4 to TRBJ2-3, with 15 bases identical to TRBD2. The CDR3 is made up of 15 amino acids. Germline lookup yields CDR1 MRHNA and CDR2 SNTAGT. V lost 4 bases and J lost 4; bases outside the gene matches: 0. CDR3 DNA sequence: TGTGCCAGCAGTGGGACTAGCGGGGGGGCAGATACGCAGTATTTT. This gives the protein CASSGTSGGADTQYF.

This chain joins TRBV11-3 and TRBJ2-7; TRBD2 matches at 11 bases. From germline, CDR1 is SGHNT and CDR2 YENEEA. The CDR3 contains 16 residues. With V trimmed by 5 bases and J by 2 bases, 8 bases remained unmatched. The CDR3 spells CASSLGLAGGTYEQYF. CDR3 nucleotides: TGTGCCAGCAGCCTTGGTTTAGCGGGGGGGACCTACGAGCAGTACTTC.